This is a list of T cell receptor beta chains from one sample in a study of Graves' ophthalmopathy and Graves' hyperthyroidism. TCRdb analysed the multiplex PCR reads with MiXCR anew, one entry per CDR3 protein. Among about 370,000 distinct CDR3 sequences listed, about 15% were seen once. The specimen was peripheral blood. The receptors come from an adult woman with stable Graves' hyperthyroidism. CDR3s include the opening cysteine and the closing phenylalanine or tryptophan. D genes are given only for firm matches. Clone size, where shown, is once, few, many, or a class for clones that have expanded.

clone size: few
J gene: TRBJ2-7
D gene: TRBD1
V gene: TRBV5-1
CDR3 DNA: TGCGCCAGCAGCCCGTCAGGGGGCCCCTACGAGCAGTACTTC
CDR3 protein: CASSPSGGPYEQYF

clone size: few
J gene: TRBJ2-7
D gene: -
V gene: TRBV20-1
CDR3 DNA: TGCAGTGCTAGAGTTCTCGGCGGGATCTTCTACGAGCAGTACTTC
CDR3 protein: CSARVLGGIFYEQYF

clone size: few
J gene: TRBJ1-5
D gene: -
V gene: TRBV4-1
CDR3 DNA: TGCGCCAGCAGCCAAGAGGGCAGGGCGAGGCAGCCCCAGCATTTT
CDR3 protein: CASSQEGRARQPQHF

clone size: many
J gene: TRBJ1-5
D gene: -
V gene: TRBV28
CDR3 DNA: TGTGCCAGCAGAAGCAGCGTTTATCAGCCCCAGCATTTT
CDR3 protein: CASRSSVYQPQHF

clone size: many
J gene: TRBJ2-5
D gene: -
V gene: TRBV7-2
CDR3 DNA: TGTGCCAGCAGCTCGACAGTGTACCAAGAGACCCAGTACTTC
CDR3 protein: CASSSTVYQETQYF

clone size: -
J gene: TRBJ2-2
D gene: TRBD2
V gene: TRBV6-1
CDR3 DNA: TGTGCCAGCAGGCAGACTAGCGCGAGCGCCGGGGAGCTGTTTTTT
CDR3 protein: CASRQTSASAGELFF

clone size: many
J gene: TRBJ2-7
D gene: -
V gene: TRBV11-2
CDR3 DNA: TGTGCCAGCACCAAAATTGGGGGGACACTATACGAGCAGTACTTC
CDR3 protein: CASTKIGGTLYEQYF

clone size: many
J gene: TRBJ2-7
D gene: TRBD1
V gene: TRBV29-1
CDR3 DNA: TGCAGCGCTAGACAGGGACAGCAGTACTTC
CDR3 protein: CSARQGQQYF

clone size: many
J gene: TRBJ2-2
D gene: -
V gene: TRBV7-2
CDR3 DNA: TGTGCCAGCAGCTTAGTCTTCGGGGAGCTGTTTTTT
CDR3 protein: CASSLVFGELFF

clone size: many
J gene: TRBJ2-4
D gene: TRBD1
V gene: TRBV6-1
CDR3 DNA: TGTGCCAGCACGCGACAGGGTGGAAACATTCAGTACTTC
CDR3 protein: CASTRQGGNIQYF

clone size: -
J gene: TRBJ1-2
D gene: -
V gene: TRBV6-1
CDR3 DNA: TGTGCCAGCAGTGAAGGCTCGGGGGGACCAGGGAACTATGGCTACACCTTC
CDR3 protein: CASSEGSGGPGNYGYTF

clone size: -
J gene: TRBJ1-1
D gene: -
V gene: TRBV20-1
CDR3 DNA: TGCAGTGCTAACCCGACAGGTTTGGGCACTGAAGCTTTCTTT
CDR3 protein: CSANPTGLGTEAFF

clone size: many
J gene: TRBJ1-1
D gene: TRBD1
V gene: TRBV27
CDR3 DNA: TGTGCCAGCAATCCTCGGACAGGGGGCAGGAACACTGAAGCTTTCTTT
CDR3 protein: CASNPRTGGRNTEAFF

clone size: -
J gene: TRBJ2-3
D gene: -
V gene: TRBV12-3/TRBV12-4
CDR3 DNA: TGTGCCAGCAGACCCTCCCGGCTAGTGACAGATACGCAGTATTTT
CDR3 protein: CASRPSRLVTDTQYF

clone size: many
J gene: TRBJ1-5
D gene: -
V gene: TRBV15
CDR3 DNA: TGTGCCACCAGCAGCGGGCCCTATAGCAATCAGCCCCAGCATTTT
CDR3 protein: CATSSGPYSNQPQHF

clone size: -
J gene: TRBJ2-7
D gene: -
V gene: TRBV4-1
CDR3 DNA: TGCGCCAGCAGCCATCCAACACCCGGTGGCGGTTACTACGAGCAGTACTTC
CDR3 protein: CASSHPTPGGGYYEQYF

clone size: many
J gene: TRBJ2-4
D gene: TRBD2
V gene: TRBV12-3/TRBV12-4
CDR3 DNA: TGTGCCAGCAGTCCCGTAGCGGGAGGGCCAGACATTCAGTACTTC
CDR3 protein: CASSPVAGGPDIQYF

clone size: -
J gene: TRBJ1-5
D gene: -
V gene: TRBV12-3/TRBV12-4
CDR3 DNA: TGTGCCAGCAGTTTATCTGCAGGGGCCGATCAGCCCCAGCATTTT
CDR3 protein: CASSLSAGADQPQHF

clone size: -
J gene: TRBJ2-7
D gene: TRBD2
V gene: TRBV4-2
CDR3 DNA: TGTGCCAGCAGCCAAGCACTGACTAGCGTAGCCTACGAGCAGTACTTC
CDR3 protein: CASSQALTSVAYEQYF

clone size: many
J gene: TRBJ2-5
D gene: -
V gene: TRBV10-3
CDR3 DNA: TGTGCCATCACTAACGGCCAACAAGAGACCCAGTACTTC
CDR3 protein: CAITNGQQETQYF